What follows are 4 T cell receptor beta chains derived from one specimen sequenced in a study of Tregs in tolerant kidney transplant recipients (dated by TCRdb to the late 2010s). Libraries came from the immunoSEQ multiplex PCR assay. TCRdb obtained this table from immuneACCESS and retained in-frame rearrangements with V and J assigned. These tables miss some clones; where compared with another copy, unresolved V genes account for less than half of the shortfall, and the remainder is unexplained. Recorded for this sample are under 85,000 clones; less than 90% of them occurred a single time. About 0.37% of the sample rests with the top ten. The time point label corresponds to: blood sample drawn before combined kidney and bone marrow transplant. The source material was CD4+ T cells from blood, sampled before the transplant. Receptors originate from a human donor who received a combined kidney and bone marrow transplant.

This chain uses TRBV18 with TRBJ2-7, with 9 bases fitting TRBD2. Trimming cost V 3 bases and J 4 bases; bases outside gene matches: 7. The germline V gene encodes CDR1 KGHSH and CDR2 LQKENI. The CDR3 has 15 residues. The CDR3 region is CASSPRLAEEYEQYF. CDR3 in DNA: TGTGCCAGCTCACCCCGACTAGCGGAAGAATACGAGCAGTACTTC.

CDR3 DNA sequence: TGTGCCAGCAGCTTAACAAATTTAGCGGAAGAGACCCAGTACTTC. It translates to CASSLTNLAEETQYF. The chain joins TRBV7-7 to TRBJ2-5, with D possibly TRBD2 on 6 matching bases. The CDR3 is made up of 15 amino acids. Germline V gives CDR1 SSHAT, CDR2 FNYEAQ (reference sequence). Trimming removed 2 bases from V and 3 bases from J, with 13 bases in between.

The chain is built from TRBV25-1 and TRBJ2-3, with TRBD2 identical over 11 bases. Trimming removed 6 bases from V and 5 bases from J; junction bases left unmatched: 1. The germline CDR1 and CDR2 sequences are MGHDK and SYGVNS. The CDR3 is 13 residues long. CDR3 DNA sequence: TGTGCCAGCAGACTAGCGGGAGTAGATACGCAGTATTTT. This encodes CASRLAGVDTQYF.

The gene calls are TRBV10-1 and TRBJ1-2; maybe TRBD1 (6 bases). V lost 3 bases and J 4 bases, leaving 12 bases between the germline ends. The CDR3 is made up of 14 amino acids. The V gene's germline CDR1 is WNHNN and CDR2 SYGVQD (reference sequence). The DNA for the CDR3 is TGCGCCAGCAGTGACGAGGGGGAATGCTATGGCTACACCTTC. This sequence encodes CASSDEGECYGYTF.